One and the same sample provided the 14 T cell receptor beta chains below, sequenced in a study of blood T cell repertoires in COVID-19. Data came from immunoSEQ multiplex PCR; TCRdb stores just in-frame clones and leaves some out. The sample carries about 88,000 clones, 88% recorded once. Material for sequencing was peripheral blood. Receptors originate from a man older than 75 with acute or convalescent COVID-19.

This clone was detected once. The chain combines TRBV7-9 with TRBJ1-2; 12 bases align to TRBD1. The ends lost 0 bases at V and 8 bases at J; junction bases unmatched: 4. This CDR3 comprises 15 residues. Germline-derived CDR1 and CDR2 are SEHNR and FQNEAQ (reference sequence). The DNA for the CDR3 is TGTGCCAGCAGCTTAGCGGGACAGGGGGCGAGCGGCTACACCTTC. As protein: CASSLAGQGASGYTF. The entire variable domain, with the rest obtained from reference TRBV7-9 and TRBJ1-2, is as follows: DTGVSQNPRHKITKRGQNVTFRCDPISEHNRLYWYRQTLGQGPEFLTYFQNEAQLEKSRLLSDRFSAERPKGSFSTLEIQRTEQGDSAMYLCASSLAGQGASGYTFGSGTRLTVV.

The genes are TRBV28 and TRBJ2-7; no clear D gene. Germline V gene sequence: CDR1 MDHEN, CDR2 SYDVKM. The CDR3 loop spans 11 amino acids. Deletions cut 1 base from V and 6 bases from J, with 4 bases between. CDR3 sequence: CASSLSVEQYF. The CDR3 bases are TGTGCCAGCAGTTTATCGGTCGAGCAGTACTTC.

The chain is built from TRBV7-2 and TRBJ2-1; 15 bases fit TRBD2. Germline V gives CDR1 SGHTA, CDR2 FQGNSA. After removal of 4 bases from V and 4 bases from J, the junction contained 11 bases not matched to a gene. The CDR3 has 19 residues. This chain's CDR3 is CASSSGLAGGRATYNEQFF. CDR3 coding DNA: TGTGCCAGCAGCTCGGGACTAGCGGGAGGTCGAGCCACATACAATGAGCAGTTCTTC.

On this clone itself: The junction departs from germline at one end; a sequencing error may be responsible. V usage is TRBV12-3 or TRBV12-4 and J usage is TRBJ1-6; D remains unclear. The CDR3 sequence is 12 residues long. CDR3 region: CATSTRNSPLHF. CDR3 DNA sequence: TGTGCCACCAGTACGCGAAATTCACCCCTCCACTTT.

V and J are TRBV4-1 and TRBJ1-3; no firm D call. Trimming cost V 5 bases and J 1 base, with 9 bases left between them. This CDR3 spans 14 amino acids. Germline V gene lookup returns CDR1 MGHRA and CDR2 YSYEKL. CDR3 amino acids: CASSEQVSGNTIYF. Written as DNA, the CDR3 is TGCGCCAGCAGCGAACAAGTTTCTGGAAACACCATATATTTT.

The gene calls are TRBV20-1 and TRBJ2-1; 9 nucleotides agree with TRBD1. The CDR3 has 11 amino acids. In germline, CDR1 is DFQATT, CDR2 SNEGSKA (reference sequence). Trimming at V came to 4 bases and at J to 10 bases, leaving 2 bases not matched to a gene. In nucleotides, the CDR3 is TGCAGTGCTACCGGGACAGGGGAGCAGTTCTTC. This gives the protein CSATGTGEQFF.

This chain links TRBV4-2 with TRBJ2-7; D uncertain. Trimming stripped 0 bases from V and 6 bases from J, with 6 bases between. The germline V gene encodes CDR1 LGHNA and CDR2 YNFKEQ. The CDR3 is made up of 12 amino acids. As DNA, the CDR3 is TGTGCCAGCAGCCAAGATACCGGCGAGCAGTACTTC. Residues: CASSQDTGEQYF.

Written as DNA, the CDR3 is TGTGCCAGCAGCTTGGAGTCCCGAGGCACTGAAGCTTTCTTT. Protein: CASSLESRGTEAFF. The chain employs TRBV5-5 and TRBJ1-1; D call uncertain. Trimming took off 0 bases at V and 4 bases at J, with 10 bases between the two ends. Germline CDR1 SGHKS, CDR2 YYEKEE (reference sequence). The CDR3 is 14 residues long.

V is TRBV24-1 and J is TRBJ2-5; D is unclear. Per germline, CDR1 KGHDR and CDR2 SFDVKD. The CDR3 is 14 residues long. The V and J ends lost 3 bases and 0 bases respectively, with 7 bases between them. CDR3 coding DNA: TGTGCCACCAGTGATCCTCTACACCAAGAGACCCAGTACTTC. It specifies CATSDPLHQETQYF.

V and J are TRBV15 and TRBJ1-5; no reliable D call. The V gene lost 1 base and the J gene lost 3 bases, with 10 bases spanning the gap. This CDR3 spans 15 amino acids. Germline V lookup: CDR1 LNHNV, CDR2 YYDKDF (reference sequence). CDR3 DNA: TGTGCCACCAGCAGAGGGGCCCCACCCAATCAGCCCCAGCATTTT. Protein: CATSRGAPPNQPQHF.

V usage is TRBV10-2 and J usage is TRBJ2-6; possible D gene TRBD1, 6 bases. The CDR3 contains 15 residues. V lost 8 bases and J lost 2, with 13 bases in between. Germline V gene sequence: CDR1 WSHSY, CDR2 SAAADI. The CDR3 region has the DNA TGCGCCAGCCAGAGAGGGGGTCCTGGGGCCAACGTCCTGACTTTC. Translation gives CASQRGGPGANVLTF.

V usage is TRBV6-2 or TRBV6-3 and J usage is TRBJ1-5; 7 bases match TRBD1. Germline V lookup: CDR1 MNHEY, CDR2 SVGEGT. V trimming: 4 bases; J trimming: 7 bases; junction bases outside the gene matches: 7. The CDR3 runs to 14 residues. The CDR3 region has the DNA TGTGCCAGCAGTTTGGGACAGTCTGGACAGCCCCAGCATTTT. Translated, it gives CASSLGQSGQPQHF.

The rearrangement joins TRBV13 to TRBJ1-3; unclear D gene. With 7 bases removed from V and 0 bases from J, the gap between germline ends came to 19 bases. The germline V gene encodes CDR1 PRHDT and CDR2 FYEKMQ (reference sequence). This CDR3 is built from 17 residues. CDR3 region: CASIRRAGPNSGNTIYF. The CDR3 region has the DNA TGTGCCAGCATCCGTCGAGCAGGTCCCAACTCTGGAAACACCATATATTTT.

The V gene is TRBV3-1 (or the pseudogene TRBV3-2), the J gene TRBJ1-2; D is perhaps TRBD1 (5 bases). The CDR3 runs to 13 residues. With 3 bases removed from V and 8 bases from J, the gap between germline ends came to 13 bases. The germline gives CDR1 LGHDT, CDR2 YNNKEL (reference sequence). The CDR3 nucleotides are TGTGCCAGCAGCCAGGGGGAGGGTCGGGGCTACACCTTC. Amino acids: CASSQGEGRGYTF.